The source of this TCR beta chain is a study of beta chain features in type 1 diabetes. Overall study results and limits: PCR might pick shorter templates more often, in the same way for patients and controls.

As for this clone: Its antigen is still unknown.

Germline V lookup: CDR1 SEHNR, CDR2 FQNEAQ (reference sequence). V lost 4 bases and J lost 8; bases outside the gene matches: 14. The CDR3 contains 17 residues. All of the isolated RNA was reverse transcribed, so expressed TCRB transcripts were sequenced. The data were produced by immunoSEQ multiplex PCR, yet TCRdb's version contains in-frame clones alone and is incomplete. The profile shows under 950,000 clones, roughly 15% of them singletons. The sample comprised naive CD4+ T cells from blood. This sequence originates from a woman aged 18-29 years in good health. The chain joins TRBV7-9 to TRBJ2-1, with 10 positions matching TRBD1. The CDR3 nucleotides are TGTGCCAGCAGCTCAACCACGGGACAGGGGAGGATTGATGAGCAGTTCTTC. Its protein product is CASSSTTGQGRIDEQFF.